These 23 T cell receptor beta chains originate from one sample sequenced in a study of T cells in Graves' hyperthyroidism and ophthalmopathy. Amplification of TCR beta CDR3 regions used RNA as the template. HTBI primers were used for first-round RT-PCR of the TCR CDR3. TCRdb used MiXCR to reprocess the multiplex PCR reads, holding one entry per CDR3 protein. The sample includes around 370,000 distinct CDR3 sequences, about 18% of them seen just once. Specimen: blood. These receptors originate from a man between 18 and 29 years old with Graves' ophthalmopathy.

This clonotype was counted between two and nine times. The rearrangement links TRBV6-2 or TRBV6-3 to TRBJ2-5, with 8 bases identical to TRBD1. The V and J ends lost 5 bases and 5 bases, in that order; junction bases with no gene match: 10. This CDR3 contains 15 residues. Germline values: CDR1 MNHEY, CDR2 SVGEGT. For the CDR3, the DNA is TGTGCCAGCAGTCTTGGACAGGGCATTGGTGAGACCCAGTACTTC. This codes for CASSLGQGIGETQYF.

This clonotype was observed a handful of times. The chain joins TRBV10-3 to TRBJ2-1; 9 positions match TRBD1. Germline V gives CDR1 ENHRY, CDR2 SYGVKD. This CDR3 has 12 amino acids. This CDR3 is CAILTGGDEQFF. CDR3 nucleotides: TGTGCTATTCTAACAGGGGGCGATGAGCAGTTCTTC.

Concerning this clonotype: One base away lies a much larger clone, so this may be a sequencing read error. This rearrangement joins TRBV28 to TRBJ1-5; a possible D gene is TRBD1 (6 bases). Looked up from germline, CDR1 is MDHEN and CDR2 is SYDVKM. Trimming cost V 7 bases and J 11 bases, with 15 bases left between them. The CDR3 runs 12 residues. The CDR3 here is CASTTGRQSQHF. CDR3 DNA: TGTGCCAGCACAACAGGGAGACAGTCCCAGCATTTT.

Notes on this clonotype: A much more abundant neighbour one base away suggests this may be a read error. This chain uses TRBV29-1 with TRBJ1-1, with 12 bases aligning to TRBD1. The ends lost 7 bases at V and 7 bases at J; junction bases unmatched: 7. The CDR3 is made up of 13 amino acids. Germline V gene lookup returns CDR1 SQVTM and CDR2 ANQGSEA. The CDR3 loop reads CSARRDRGLEAFF. The DNA of the CDR3 is TGCAGCGCCCGCCGGGACAGGGGGCTTGAAGCTTTCTTT.

The table lists this clonotype with many counts. The chain combines TRBV12-3 or TRBV12-4 with TRBJ1-2; D unclear. V was trimmed by 3 bases and J by 9 bases, leaving 8 bases between them. The CDR3 runs to 11 residues. The CDR3 here is CASSLGSRYTF. In DNA form, the CDR3 reads TGTGCCAGCAGTTTGGGCAGCCGCTACACCTTC.

A note on this clonotype: A single base separates this from a much larger clone, so it may be a read error. The CDR3 does not close with the conserved phenylalanine or tryptophan, likely indicating a read error. The rearrangement links TRBV6-5 to TRBJ1-6; D remains unclear. V gave up 2 bases and J gave up 8 bases, with 4 bases separating them. Germline V CDR1 and CDR2: MNHEY, SVGAGI. The CDR3 extends over 12 amino acids. CDR3 in DNA: TGTGCCAGCAGTTACCCCGATTCACCCCTCCACCTT. Translation gives CASSYPDSPLHL.

This clonotype appeared many times. Here the CDR3 reads CASSLGGGGTGFDEQYF. CDR3 in DNA: TGTGCCAGCAGCTTGGGGGGAGGGGGTACCGGTTTTGACGAGCAGTACTTC. This sequence joins TRBV5-8 and TRBJ2-7; maybe TRBD2 (7 bases). The germline CDR1 and CDR2 sequences are SGHTS and YDEGEE. This CDR3 contains 17 residues. Deletions cut 0 bases from V and 5 bases from J, with 21 bases between.

This clonotype was seen ten or more times. Here the CDR3 reads CASSQEAGGEKLFF. CDR3 nucleotide sequence: TGTGCCAGCAGCCAAGAGGCGGGAGGTGAAAAACTGTTTTTT. The V call is TRBV3-1, the J call TRBJ1-4; D is unclear. V was trimmed by 0 bases and J by 7 bases, leaving 9 bases between them. The CDR3 is 14 residues long. CDR1 is LGHDT, CDR2 YNNKEL, per germline (reference sequence).

This clonotype came up many times. The chain joins TRBV27 to TRBJ2-1; 7 bases map to TRBD1. This CDR3 is built from 17 residues. CDR1 and CDR2 from the germline V gene are MNHEY and SMNVEV (reference sequence). The J segment lost 0 bases and the V segment lost 7 bases, leaving 12 bases of the junction unmatched. CDR3 DNA: TGTGCCAGCACCGCGATCCCGGGACAGAGCTCCTACAATGAGCAGTTCTTC. This sequence encodes CASTAIPGQSSYNEQFF.

This sequence joins TRBV19 and TRBJ2-1; a weak D match, TRBD1 (6 bases). CDR3 length: 17 amino acids. Germline CDR1 is LNHDA and CDR2 is SQIVND (reference sequence). V lost 4 bases to trimming and J lost 5 bases, with 21 bases between them. This CDR3 is CASSRAGQGYMNNEQFF. CDR3 nucleotide sequence: TGTGCCAGTAGTAGGGCGGGTCAGGGGTACATGAACAATGAGCAGTTCTTC. Combining the CDR3 with reference TRBV19 and TRBJ2-1 gives the whole variable domain DGGITQSPKYLFRKEGQNVTLSCEQNLNHDAMYWYRQDPGQGLRLIYYSQIVNDFQKGDIAEGYSVSREKKESFPLTVTSAQKNPTAFYLCASSRAGQGYMNNEQFFGPGTRLTVL.

This clonotype showed up many times. V usage is TRBV12-3 or TRBV12-4 and J usage is TRBJ1-1, with TRBD1 matching over 9 bases. Unmatched junction bases numbered 7, after V lost 7 bases and J lost 1 base. This CDR3 has 15 amino acids. CDR3 nucleotide sequence: TGTGCCAGCAACACAGGGGGCGCAGGGAACACTGAAGCTTTCTTT. Translating gives CASNTGGAGNTEAFF.

The chain combines TRBV19 with TRBJ1-4; D is ambiguous. Per germline, CDR1 LNHDA and CDR2 SQIVND (reference sequence). The V and J ends lost 7 bases and 5 bases respectively, with 11 bases between them. The CDR3 has 13 residues. Written as DNA, the CDR3 is TGTGCCAGTATCGCCAGGTCAAATGAAAAACTGTTTTTT. Amino acid sequence: CASIARSNEKLFF.

In its sample, this clonotype was seen many times. The rearrangement links TRBV5-1 to TRBJ1-1; TRBD1 might be the D (5 bases). The germline CDR1 and CDR2 sequences are SGHRS and YFSETQ. The V gene lost 0 bases and the J gene lost 6 bases, with 12 bases spanning the gap. CDR3 length: 14 amino acids. The CDR3 spells CASSLAGDLPEAFF. CDR3 sequence (DNA): TGCGCCAGCAGCTTGGCGGGGGATTTACCTGAAGCTTTCTTT.

This clonotype has at least ten counts. This chain links TRBV6-6 with TRBJ1-1; D ambiguous. V was shortened by 2 bases and J by 1 base, with 5 bases between the two germline ends. The CDR3 sequence is 13 residues long. Germline V gene data show CDR1 as MNHNY and CDR2 as SVGAGI (reference sequence). CDR3 protein: CASSYAGNTEAFF. CDR3 DNA: TGTGCCAGCAGTTACGCCGGGAACACTGAAGCTTTCTTT.

DNA for the CDR3: TGTGCCAGCAGCCCCGGACAGAGCGGAGGTGGTAGGTACAATGAGCAGTTCTTC. Protein sequence: CASSPGQSGGGRYNEQFF. This rearrangement joins TRBV6-2 or TRBV6-3 to TRBJ2-1; D might be TRBD1 (6 bases). The CDR3 extends over 18 amino acids. Looked up from germline, CDR1 is MNHEY and CDR2 is SVGEGT. V dropped 6 bases and J dropped 4 bases, with 25 bases sitting between them.

At least ten counts were recorded for this clonotype. The genes are TRBV7-9 and TRBJ1-5, with TRBD1 as a possible D gene (6 bases). The CDR3 consists of 13 residues. Germline CDR1 and CDR2: SEHNR and FQNEAQ (reference sequence). V dropped 1 base and J dropped 10 bases, with 11 bases sitting between them. The CDR3 loop reads CASSLGQEDPQHF. Written as DNA, the CDR3 is TGTGCCAGCAGCTTAGGACAGGAGGATCCCCAGCATTTT. Using reference TRBV7-9 and TRBJ1-5 for the parts outside the CDR3, the full variable domain is DTGVSQNPRHKITKRGQNVTFRCDPISEHNRLYWYRQTLGQGPEFLTYFQNEAQLEKSRLLSDRFSAERPKGSFSTLEIQRTEQGDSAMYLCASSLGQEDPQHFGDGTRLSIL.

This clonotype was observed at least ten times. The chain carries TRBV7-2 and TRBJ1-1, with D perhaps TRBD1 (6 bases). V was cut by 5 bases and J by 0 bases, with 16 bases left in between. From germline, CDR1 is SGHTA and CDR2 FQGNSA. The CDR3 runs 16 residues. CDR3 DNA: TGTGCCAGCAGCCGCAGAGGGGGATCCATGAACACTGAAGCTTTCTTT. It is translated as CASSRRGGSMNTEAFF.

This clonotype was recorded many times. The chain joins TRBV3-1 to TRBJ1-1; D is uncertain. Germline CDR1 reads LGHDT; CDR2 reads YNNKEL (reference sequence). Trimming took 4 bases from V and 4 from J, leaving 16 bases between them. This CDR3 is 15 amino acids long. CDR3 sequence: CASSPARGGGTEAFF. For the CDR3, the DNA is TGTGCCAGCAGCCCTGCCCGGGGAGGCGGCACTGAAGCTTTCTTT.

This clonotype was seen many times. The rearrangement links TRBV28 to TRBJ2-5, with 9 bases fitting TRBD1. The CDR3 is made up of 14 amino acids. Germline CDR1 is MDHEN and CDR2 is SYDVKM. J gave up 7 bases and V 8 bases, and 11 bases lay outside the gene matches. DNA of the CDR3: TGTGCCAGCGGAGCTACAGGGGGCGGGGGGACCCAGTACTTC. Residues: CASGATGGGGTQYF.

This clonotype has ten or more counts. This rearrangement joins TRBV11-1 to TRBJ1-1; maybe TRBD1 (6 bases). The CDR3 is 15 residues long. Trimming took off 3 bases at V and 3 bases at J, with 14 bases between the two ends. Germline V gives CDR1 SGHAT, CDR2 FQDESV (reference sequence). The CDR3, as DNA: TGTGCCAGCAGCTTTACAGGGAACAGCTACACTGAAGCTTTCTTT. Encoded protein: CASSFTGNSYTEAFF.

This chain links TRBV7-3 with TRBJ2-1, with 15 bases matching TRBD2. With V trimmed by 5 bases and J by 0 bases, 14 bases remained unmatched. The CDR3 has 21 residues. The germline V gene has CDR1 SGHTA and CDR2 FQGTGA. CDR3 amino acids: CASSPWTSGGALFSSYNEQFF. The CDR3 region has the DNA TGTGCCAGCAGCCCGTGGACTAGCGGGGGGGCCCTTTTTAGCTCCTACAATGAGCAGTTCTTC. Based on the CDR3 plus reference TRBV7-3 and TRBJ2-1, the full variable domain is GAGVSQTPSNKVTEKGKYVELRCDPISGHTALYWYRQSLGQGPEFLIYFQGTGAADDSGLPNDRFFAVRPEGSVSTLKIQRTERGDSAVYLCASSPWTSGGALFSSYNEQFFGPGTRLTVL.

This clonotype was recorded many times. The rearrangement links TRBV12-3 or TRBV12-4 to TRBJ2-1; D gene unclear. V lost 7 bases to trimming and J lost 0 bases, with 10 bases between them. The CDR3 runs to 14 residues. DNA of the CDR3: TGTGCCAGCATTAGGGCGTCCTCCTACAATGAGCAGTTCTTC. Encoded protein: CASIRASSYNEQFF.

This sequence joins TRBV10-3 and TRBJ1-6; 7 bases match TRBD1. V lost 0 bases, J lost 6 bases, and 8 bases stayed unmatched. Germline V gives CDR1 ENHRY, CDR2 SYGVKD. The length of the CDR3 is 17 residues. The CDR3 loop is CAISESGSQGINSPLHF. As DNA, the CDR3 is TGTGCCATCAGTGAGTCCGGATCACAGGGGATTAATTCACCCCTCCACTTT.